Shown below are 15 T cell receptor beta chains from a single sample sequenced in a study of OX40 agonist ivuxolimab in advanced cancers. TCRdb keeps only in-frame clones here, not all; method: immunoSEQ multiplex PCR. In the table there are 70,000 to 100,000 clones, around 90% of which are singletons. Sequencing used CD4+ or CD8+ T cells sorted from blood, obtained in a trial of the OX40 agonist ivuxolimab. These receptors came from an adult with an advanced solid tumor such as melanoma, head and neck, liver or kidney cancer.

The table lists this clone with a count of one. V is TRBV10-3 and J is TRBJ2-1; 11 nucleotides line up with TRBD2. Trimming at V came to 10 bases and at J to 6 bases, leaving 11 bases not matched to a gene. The CDR3 consists of 15 residues. The V gene's germline CDR1 is ENHRY and CDR2 SYGVKD. DNA for the CDR3: TGTGCCACCTCTGACACCGGGACTAGCGGCAATGAGCAGTTCTTC. Amino acid sequence: CATSDTGTSGNEQFF.

The gene calls are TRBV9 and TRBJ1-4, with D possibly matching TRBD1 (5 bases). From germline, CDR1 is SGDLS and CDR2 YYNGEE. This CDR3 comprises 14 residues. Trimming took 4 bases from V and 4 from J, leaving 11 bases between them. The CDR3: CASSPDRLNEKLFF. Here the CDR3 DNA reads TGTGCCAGCAGCCCCGACAGACTTAATGAAAAACTGTTTTTT.

This rearrangement joins TRBV6-5 to TRBJ1-1, with TRBD1 matching over 9 bases. This CDR3 comprises 13 residues. V lost 8 bases to trimming and J lost 6 bases; unmatched junction nucleotides: 7. The germline gives CDR1 MNHEY, CDR2 SVGAGI. CDR3 region: CASSWTGDSEAFF. CDR3 bases: TGTGCCAGCTCCTGGACAGGGGATTCTGAAGCTTTCTTT.

The chain carries TRBV19 and TRBJ2-7; TRBD1 matches at 7 bases. Germline V gene lookup returns CDR1 LNHDA and CDR2 SQIVND (reference sequence). V lost 3 bases, J lost 1 base, and 15 bases stayed unmatched. The CDR3 totals 18 residues. This CDR3 is CASSIRGQAYHGSYEQYF. The CDR3 coding sequence is TGTGCCAGTAGTATTCGAGGACAGGCATACCATGGGTCCTACGAGCAGTACTTC. The whole variable domain, remainder taken from reference TRBV19 and TRBJ2-7, is DGGITQSPKYLFRKEGQNVTLSCEQNLNHDAMYWYRQDPGQGLRLIYYSQIVNDFQKGDIAEGYSVSREKKESFPLTVTSAQKNPTAFYLCASSIRGQAYHGSYEQYFGPGTRLTVT.

V usage is TRBV2 and J usage is TRBJ1-2, with D uncertain. The CDR3 has 13 residues. V was pared by 8 bases and J by 1 base, with 11 bases between. The germline V gene has CDR1 SNHLY and CDR2 FYNNEI. The CDR3 sequence is CASLQNRNYGYTF. CDR3 coding DNA: TGTGCCAGCCTACAGAACCGTAACTATGGCTACACCTTC. The complete variable domain, with remaining parts taken from reference TRBV2 and TRBJ1-2, reads EPEVTQTPSHQVTQMGQEVILRCVPISNHLYFYWYRQILGQKVEFLVSFYNNEISEKSEIFDDQFSVERPDGSNFTLKIRSTKLEDSAMYFCASLQNRNYGYTFGSGTRLTVV.

This chain connects TRBV29-1 to TRBJ2-1; D remains ambiguous. From germline, CDR1 is SQVTM and CDR2 ANQGSEA. V lost 4 bases and J lost 5, with 6 bases in between. The CDR3 spans 11 residues. The CDR3 protein is CSVGSNNEQFF. CDR3 sequence (DNA): TGCAGCGTTGGATCTAACAATGAGCAGTTCTTC.

This sequence joins TRBV13 and TRBJ2-1; the D is unclear. Looked up from germline, CDR1 is PRHDT and CDR2 is FYEKMQ (reference sequence). The CDR3 is made up of 13 amino acids. V lost 3 bases to trimming and J lost 7 bases, with 10 bases between them. CDR3 in DNA: TGTGCCAGCAGCTTCGCAGTAGGGAATGAGCAGTTCTTC. It translates to CASSFAVGNEQFF.

V usage is TRBV19 and J usage is TRBJ2-3, with no clear D. Germline CDR1 LNHDA, CDR2 SQIVND (reference sequence). The CDR3 consists of 13 residues. Trimming removed 8 bases from V and 7 bases from J, with 16 bases in between. CDR3 sequence: CASRANRRNTQYF. The CDR3 coding sequence is TGTGCCAGTCGGGCCAATCGAAGGAATACGCAGTATTTT.

The V and J genes are TRBV7-9 and TRBJ1-4; 8 nucleotides match TRBD1. J was trimmed by 2 bases and V by 5 bases; bases with no gene match: 1. This CDR3 spans 14 amino acids. From germline, CDR1 is SEHNR and CDR2 FQNEAQ (reference sequence). The CDR3 loop reads CASSQGATNEKLFF. CDR3 bases: TGTGCCAGCAGCCAGGGGGCGACTAATGAAAAACTGTTTTTT.

V and J are TRBV5-1 and TRBJ2-4; 10 bases line up with TRBD1. Germline V gene sequence: CDR1 SGHRS, CDR2 YFSETQ. The CDR3 loop spans 14 amino acids. J gave up 8 bases and V 3 bases, and 5 bases lay outside the gene matches. CDR3 in amino acids: CASSYRDRGDIQYF. The DNA for the CDR3 is TGCGCCAGCAGCTACCGGGACAGGGGTGACATTCAGTACTTC.

The rearrangement joins TRBV27 to TRBJ2-3; D ambiguous. CDR3 length equals 16 residues. V shed 6 bases and J shed 4 bases, with 20 bases lying between them. The germline V gene encodes CDR1 MNHEY and CDR2 SMNVEV (reference sequence). The CDR3 is CASRKDLEYPPDTQYF. The CDR3 DNA reads as TGTGCCAGCAGGAAAGATCTGGAGTACCCCCCAGATACGCAGTATTTT.

The J gene is TRBJ2-7, the V gene TRBV5-1; no firm D call. CDR1 SGHRS and CDR2 YFSETQ come from the germline V gene. V was shortened by 1 base and J by 1 base, with 12 bases between the two germline ends. The CDR3 has 15 amino acids. This CDR3 reads CASSLRPLQSYEQYF. The DNA for the CDR3 is TGCGCCAGCAGCTTGCGGCCGCTACAGTCCTACGAGCAGTACTTC.

V gene TRBV5-6 combines with J gene TRBJ2-3; tentatively, D is TRBD2 (6 bases). The CDR3 runs to 16 residues. The germline V gene encodes CDR1 SGHDT and CDR2 YYEEEE. V was cut by 0 bases and J by 2 bases, with 13 bases left in between. The CDR3: CASSLERDSYTDTQYF. CDR3 nucleotide sequence: TGTGCCAGCAGCTTGGAAAGGGACTCCTACACAGATACGCAGTATTTT. Filled out from reference TRBV5-6 and TRBJ2-3, the complete variable domain reads DAGVTQSPTHLIKTRGQQVTLRCSPKSGHDTVSWYQQALGQGPQFIFQYYEEEERQRGNFPDRFSGHQFPNYSSELNVNALLLGDSALYLCASSLERDSYTDTQYFGPGTRLTVL.

The chain joins TRBV30 to TRBJ1-2; D remains unclear. V dropped 5 bases and J dropped 2 bases, with 12 bases sitting between them. The CDR3 sequence is 13 residues long. CDR1 and CDR2 from the germline V gene are GTSNPN and SVGIG (reference sequence). CDR3 DNA: TGTGCCTGGGGCTCTATTGGAAACTATGGCTACACCTTC. Amino acid sequence: CAWGSIGNYGYTF.

The CDR3 loop reads CASSLAGIYADTQYF. The DNA of the CDR3 is TGCGCCAGCAGCTTGGCCGGCATCTACGCAGATACGCAGTATTTT. This chain joins TRBV5-1 and TRBJ2-3; D not certain. The CDR3 extends over 15 amino acids. Per germline, CDR1 SGHRS and CDR2 YFSETQ. With 0 bases removed from V and 4 bases from J, the gap between germline ends came to 12 bases.